This is a list of T cell receptor beta chains from one sample in a study of shared clonotypes between healthy human individuals. Using immunoSEQ multiplex PCR, the repertoire was profiled, and TCRdb retains in-frame clones only, with some absent. The sample includes over a million clones, roughly 96% of them seen just once. The sample comprised naive CD4+ T cells sorted from blood. Receptor source: a man aged 30 to 39 in good health. CDR3s include the opening cysteine and the closing phenylalanine or tryptophan.

J	V	CDR3
TRBJ2-1	TRBV11-1	CASSLYLADSYNEQFF
TRBJ2-7	TRBV30	CAWTPGQGTSYF
TRBJ1-1	TRBV25-1	CASSDPRQGNTEAFF
TRBJ2-3	TRBV28	CASSLGLAGPDTQYF
TRBJ2-2	TRBV5-4	CASSLAGGSGTGELFF
TRBJ2-3	TRBV29-1	CSVEVRTDTQYF
TRBJ1-2	TRBV7-9	CASRNHKVDYGYTF
TRBJ2-2	TRBV18	CASSWTLTGELFF
TRBJ1-3	TRBV6-6	CATSGLGTIYF
TRBJ1-1	TRBV28	CAICRTGNTEAFF